A single sample is the source of the 7 T cell receptor beta chains below, sequenced in a study of blood T cell repertoires in COVID-19. Clones were read by immunoSEQ multiplex PCR, and TCRdb kept only the in-frame ones, dropping some. This table holds around 380,000 clones, about 90% found once. The sequenced sample consisted of PBMCs or T cells enriched from blood (not recorded which). The receptors here all came from a man aged 25 to 40 who had recovered from COVID-19.

The chain recombines TRBV5-1 with TRBJ1-2, with D perhaps TRBD1 (6 bases). Trimming pared 0 bases from V and 0 bases from J, leaving 12 bases between. Germline assignment: CDR1 SGHRS and CDR2 YFSETQ. CDR3 length: 16 amino acids. The CDR3 protein is CASSLAGADANYGYTF. The CDR3 nucleotides read TGCGCCAGCAGCTTGGCAGGGGCAGACGCTAACTATGGCTACACCTTC.

The chain couples TRBV29-1 to TRBJ1-1, with 7 nucleotides matching TRBD1. This CDR3 contains 11 residues. Trimming removed 6 bases from V and 4 bases from J; junction bases left unmatched: 2. Germline V gene data show CDR1 as SQVTM and CDR2 as ANQGSEA. DNA of the CDR3: TGCAGCGTGACAGGGACCACTGAAGCTTTCTTT. This translates into CSVTGTTEAFF. Looking up the rest from reference TRBV29-1 and TRBJ1-1 gives the full variable domain: SAVISQKPSRDICQRGTSLTIQCQVDSQVTMMFWYRQQPGQSLTLIATANQGSEATYESGFVIDKFPISRPNLTFSTLTVSNMSPEDSSIYLCSVTGTTEAFFGQGTRLTVV.

The V call is TRBV2, the J call TRBJ2-2, with D maybe TRBD2 (6 bases). Trimming pared 4 bases from V and 6 bases from J, leaving 9 bases between. Per the germline V gene, CDR1 is SNHLY and CDR2 is FYNNEI. The CDR3 has 13 amino acids. Written as DNA, the CDR3 is TGTGCCAGCAGTGGCGGGGACGCCGGGGAGCTGTTTTTT. The encoded protein is CASSGGDAGELFF.

The chain combines TRBV27 with TRBJ2-7; 8 nucleotides match TRBD2. Germline trimming cut 6 bases from V and 4 bases from J; bases unmatched to any gene: 14. This CDR3 contains 16 residues. Germline CDR1 MNHEY, CDR2 SMNVEV (reference sequence). The DNA of the CDR3 is TGTGCCAGCAGCAACTTGACCACGGGACTAGATTACGAGCAGTACTTC. Translated: CASSNLTTGLDYEQYF.

The sample holds a few counts of this clone. The chain uses TRBV18 and TRBJ2-5; 8 bases match TRBD1. V lost 5 bases and J lost 1; bases outside the gene matches: 3. The CDR3 totals 14 residues. Germline-derived CDR1 and CDR2 are KGHSH and LQKENI. This CDR3 is CASSLGQVQETQYF. In DNA form, the CDR3 reads TGTGCCAGCTCATTGGGACAGGTCCAAGAGACCCAGTACTTC.

This clone was detected once. V gene TRBV5-1 combines with J gene TRBJ2-1; D remains ambiguous. This CDR3 comprises 17 residues. The ends were cut back, 0 bases at V and 3 bases at J, with 16 bases in the middle. The germline V gene encodes CDR1 SGHRS and CDR2 YFSETQ. This CDR3 is CASSLDLKPTRYNEQFF. The CDR3 DNA is TGCGCCAGCAGCTTGGATCTTAAACCAACTCGCTACAATGAGCAGTTCTTC. Full variable domain (remainder filled in from reference TRBV5-1 and TRBJ2-1): KAGVTQTPRYLIKTRGQQVTLSCSPISGHRSVSWYQQTPGQGLQFLFEYFSETQRNKGNFPGRFSGRQFSNSRSEMNVSTLELGDSALYLCASSLDLKPTRYNEQFFGPGTRLTVL.

V usage is TRBV6-5 and J usage is TRBJ1-1, with a weak D call TRBD1 (6 bases). The ends were cut back, 6 bases at V and 1 base at J, with 12 bases in the middle. There are 14 residues in the CDR3. Germline V CDR1 and CDR2: MNHEY, SVGAGI. CDR3 amino acids: CASRGAGKNTEAFF. CDR3 in DNA: TGTGCCAGCAGGGGGGCAGGGAAGAACACTGAAGCTTTCTTT.